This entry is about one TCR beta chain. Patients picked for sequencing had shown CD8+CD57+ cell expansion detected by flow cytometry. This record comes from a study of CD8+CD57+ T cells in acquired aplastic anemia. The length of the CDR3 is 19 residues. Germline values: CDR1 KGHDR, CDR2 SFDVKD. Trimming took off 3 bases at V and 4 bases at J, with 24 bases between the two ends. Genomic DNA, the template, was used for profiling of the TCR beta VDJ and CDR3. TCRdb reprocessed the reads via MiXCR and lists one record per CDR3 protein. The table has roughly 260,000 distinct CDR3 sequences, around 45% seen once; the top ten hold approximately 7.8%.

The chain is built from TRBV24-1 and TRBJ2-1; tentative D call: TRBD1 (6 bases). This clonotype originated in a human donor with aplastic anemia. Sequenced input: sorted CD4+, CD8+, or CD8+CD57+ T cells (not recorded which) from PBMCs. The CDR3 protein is CATSDHTLTGSIVYNEQFF. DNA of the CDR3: TGTGCCACCAGTGATCATACCCTTACAGGGAGTATTGTGTACAATGAGCAGTTCTTC.